The 16 T cell receptor beta chains given below trace back to one sample, sequenced in a study of T cell responses to AZD1222 COVID-19 vaccine. The assay was immunoSEQ multiplex PCR, and TCRdb's table has in-frame clones only and misses some. In the table there are more than 65,000 clones, approximately 85% of which are singletons. Sequenced here: peripheral blood, sampled 28 days after the second AZD1222 dose. These receptors were obtained from an adult who received the AZD1222 COVID-19 vaccine.

The V and J genes are TRBV6-5 and TRBJ2-1; TRBD2 matches at 13 bases. The CDR3 sequence is 15 residues long. Trimming took 6 bases from V and 9 from J; bases not matched to a gene: 8. CDR1 MNHEY and CDR2 SVGAGI come from the germline V gene. For the CDR3, the DNA is TGTGCCAGCAGCCAACTAGCGGGAGGGCGGGTTGAGCAGTTCTTC. Protein: CASSQLAGGRVEQFF.

The chain has TRBV20-1 and TRBJ2-1; TRBD1 agrees at 8 bases. Trimming removed 3 bases from V and 1 base from J; junction bases left unmatched: 2. This CDR3 has 14 residues. CDR1 is DFQATT and CDR2 is SNEGSKA in the germline V gene (reference sequence). The CDR3, as DNA: TGCAGTGCTAGTTACAGGGGGTCCTACAATGAGCAGTTCTTC. Translating gives CSASYRGSYNEQFF.

The chain employs TRBV11-2 and TRBJ1-2; D remains unclear. With 5 bases removed from V and 5 bases from J, the gap between germline ends came to 12 bases. Per the germline V gene, CDR1 is SGHAT and CDR2 is FQNNGV. The CDR3 sequence is 13 residues long. The CDR3 bases are TGTGCCAGCAGCCTTGACCCTTCATATGGCTACACCTTC. It yields the protein CASSLDPSYGYTF.

CDR3 nucleotide sequence: TGCAGTGCTAGTCCCGGGGGGACTGAAGCTTTCTTT. Encoded protein: CSASPGGTEAFF. The chain is built from TRBV20-1 and TRBJ1-1, with D possibly matching TRBD1 (5 bases). CDR1 is DFQATT, CDR2 SNEGSKA, per germline (reference sequence). V was cut by 3 bases and J by 5 bases, with 10 bases left in between. The CDR3 has 12 amino acids.

The rearrangement uses TRBV11-3 and TRBJ2-1, with 8 bases matching TRBD2. CDR3 length: 16 amino acids. Per the germline V gene, CDR1 is SGHNT and CDR2 is YENEEA. Losses at the gene ends were 4 bases for V and 4 bases for J; bases not matched to a gene: 9. The DNA for the CDR3 is TGTGCCAGCAGCTCCCGGGGGGGGGCGAGATACAATGAGCAGTTCTTC. It is translated as CASSSRGGARYNEQFF.

The CDR3: CASSTGGGRSLSGNTIYF. CDR3 in DNA: TGTGCCAGCAGCACGGGAGGGGGCAGGAGTCTCTCTGGAAACACCATATATTTT. The chain has TRBV7-2 and TRBJ1-3; TRBD1 aligns across 7 bases. Trimming removed 5 bases from V and 0 bases from J; junction bases left unmatched: 13. CDR3 length: 18 residues. Germline V gene sequence: CDR1 SGHTA, CDR2 FQGNSA.

This chain joins TRBV2 and TRBJ2-7; 7 bases agree with TRBD2. The CDR3 totals 15 residues. The V segment lost 3 bases and the J segment 2 bases; nucleotides outside the gene matches: 7. CDR1 SNHLY and CDR2 FYNNEI come from the germline V gene. The CDR3 sequence is CASSDFGTTAYEQYF. The CDR3 DNA sequence: TGTGCCAGCAGTGATTTCGGGACTACTGCCTACGAGCAGTACTTC. The whole variable domain, remainder taken from reference TRBV2 and TRBJ2-7, is EPEVTQTPSHQVTQMGQEVILRCVPISNHLYFYWYRQILGQKVEFLVSFYNNEISEKSEIFDDQFSVERPDGSNFTLKIRSTKLEDSAMYFCASSDFGTTAYEQYFGPGTRLTVT.

J is TRBJ2-7 and V is TRBV4-1, with 7 bases identical to TRBD2. This CDR3 is built from 17 residues. The trim removed 4 bases at V and 1 base at J, leaving 13 bases unmatched. The germline gives CDR1 MGHRA, CDR2 YSYEKL. In DNA form, the CDR3 reads TGCGCCAGCAGCCCTGGCAGGCTAGCGGTCCCTTCCTACGAGCAGTACTTC. As protein: CASSPGRLAVPSYEQYF.

The CDR3 DNA reads as TGTGCCAGCTCACTCACAAGGGCCAGTTTAGCTGAAGCTTTCTTT. It yields the protein CASSLTRASLAEAFF. V gene TRBV18 combines with J gene TRBJ1-1; no clear D. Deletions cut 4 bases from V and 6 bases from J, with 18 bases between. The V gene's germline CDR1 is KGHSH and CDR2 LQKENI. The CDR3 contains 15 residues. Full variable domain (outside the CDR3, taken from reference TRBV18 and TRBJ1-1): NAGVMQNPRHLVRRRGQEARLRCSPMKGHSHVYWYRQLPEEGLKFMVYLQKENIIDESGMPKERFSAEFPKEGPSILRIQQVVRGDSAAYFCASSLTRASLAEAFFGQGTRLTVV.

V is TRBV5-1 and J is TRBJ1-1, with 7 bases identical to TRBD1. Germline lookup yields CDR1 SGHRS and CDR2 YFSETQ. The V and J ends lost 4 bases and 1 base, in that order; junction bases with no gene match: 10. The CDR3 extends over 16 amino acids. The CDR3 loop is CASSIRPGQQNTEAFF. CDR3 nucleotide sequence: TGCGCCAGCAGCATTCGCCCGGGACAGCAGAACACTGAAGCTTTCTTT.

V and J are TRBV7-9 and TRBJ2-4, with a tentative D call TRBD2 (5 bases). From germline, CDR1 is SEHNR and CDR2 FQNEAQ (reference sequence). V lost 1 base, J lost 8 bases, and 15 bases lay in between. This CDR3 contains 15 residues. The CDR3 is CASSLVSSRGDIQYF. The CDR3 region has the DNA TGTGCCAGCAGCTTAGTCTCGTCCCGGGGAGACATTCAGTACTTC.

J is TRBJ2-1 and V is TRBV11-2, with a tentative D call TRBD1 (5 bases). CDR1 is SGHAT, CDR2 FQNNGV, per germline. CDR3 length: 16 residues. V shed 5 bases and J shed 0 bases, with 14 bases lying between them. This CDR3 reads CASSPATGSSYNEQFF. The CDR3, as DNA: TGTGCCAGCAGCCCCGCCACAGGTAGCTCCTACAATGAGCAGTTCTTC.

The gene calls are TRBV4-3 and TRBJ1-4; 8 nucleotides line up with TRBD1. The CDR3 is made up of 14 amino acids. Looked up from germline, CDR1 is LGHNA and CDR2 is YSLEER. With 1 base clipped from V and 7 bases from J, the junction kept 2 bases outside the gene matches. The CDR3 reads CASSQGTGTEKLFF. For the CDR3, the DNA is TGCGCCAGCAGCCAAGGGACAGGGACTGAAAAACTGTTTTTT.

The chain links TRBV7-2 to TRBJ2-2; TRBD2 matches 7 bases. V was clipped by 5 bases and J by 3 bases; unmatched bases: 15. Germline lookup yields CDR1 SGHTA and CDR2 FQGNSA. CDR3 size: 18 residues. CDR3 in amino acids: CASSPQDRGLADTGELFF. The CDR3 DNA reads as TGTGCCAGCAGCCCACAAGACCGCGGGCTAGCGGACACCGGGGAGCTGTTTTTT.

The chain recombines TRBV9 with TRBJ1-2; TRBD1 might be the D (5 bases). The CDR3 runs to 17 residues. Germline V lookup: CDR1 SGDLS, CDR2 YYNGEE. Trimming took off 0 bases at V and 2 bases at J, with 17 bases between the two ends. CDR3: CASSVALTGRTNYGYTF. The CDR3, as DNA: TGTGCCAGCAGCGTAGCTCTAACAGGCCGAACCAACTATGGCTACACCTTC.

This rearrangement joins TRBV30 to TRBJ1-4; TRBD1 aligns across 10 bases. Germline V gene data show CDR1 as GTSNPN and CDR2 as SVGIG (reference sequence). This CDR3 spans 14 amino acids. J gave up 11 bases and V 5 bases, and 11 bases lay outside the gene matches. The DNA for the CDR3 is TGTGCCTGGGGACAGGGGGTCGGGATAGAGAAACTGTTTTTT. It translates to CAWGQGVGIEKLFF.